This TCR beta chain stems from a study of T cells in Graves' hyperthyroidism and ophthalmopathy. Regions amplified from RNA transcripts were the TCR beta CDR3 regions. First-round RT-PCR with HTBI primers amplified the TCR CDR3 region. TCRdb processed the multiplex PCR reads anew with MiXCR; each CDR3 protein has one entry. The sample gives under 200,000 distinct CDR3 sequences, over 8% of which show up once; over 20% is in the top ten. This clonotype was recorded at least ten times. The antigen is not known. The germline CDR1 and CDR2 sequences are DFQATT and SNEGSKA (reference sequence). V was pared by 2 bases and J by 7 bases, with 11 bases between. The CDR3 totals 12 residues. Newly diagnosed patients aged 18 to 65 had hyperthyroidism of under 2 months' duration. Not enrolled were patients with uncontrolled infection, other autoimmune disease, pregnancy or lactation. The authors took PBMCs from over 8.5 ml fresh peripheral blood.

Study-level points and caveats: In the blood, most expanded thyroid clonotypes above 0.001 appeared as well.

The source material was blood. The sequence was obtained from a woman younger than 30 with Graves' hyperthyroidism that later progressed to Graves' ophthalmopathy. The rearrangement uses TRBV20-1 and TRBJ1-1; weak D call: TRBD1 (5 bases). The CDR3 here is CSARQGGFEAFF. The DNA of the CDR3 is TGCAGTGCTAGACAGGGAGGATTTGAAGCTTTCTTT.